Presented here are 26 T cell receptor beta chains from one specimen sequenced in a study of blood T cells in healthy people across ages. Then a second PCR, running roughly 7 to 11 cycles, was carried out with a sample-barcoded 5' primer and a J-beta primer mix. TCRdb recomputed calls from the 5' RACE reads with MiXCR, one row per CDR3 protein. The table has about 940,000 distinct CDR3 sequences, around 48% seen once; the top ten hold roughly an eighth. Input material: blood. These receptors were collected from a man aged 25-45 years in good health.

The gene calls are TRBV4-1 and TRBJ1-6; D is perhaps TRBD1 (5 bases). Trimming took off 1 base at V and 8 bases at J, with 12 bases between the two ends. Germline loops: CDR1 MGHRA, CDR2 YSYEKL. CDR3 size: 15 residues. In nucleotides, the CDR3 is TGCGCCAGCAGCCAAGGTCAAATGGGGCATTCACCCCTCCACTTT. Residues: CASSQGQMGHSPLHF.

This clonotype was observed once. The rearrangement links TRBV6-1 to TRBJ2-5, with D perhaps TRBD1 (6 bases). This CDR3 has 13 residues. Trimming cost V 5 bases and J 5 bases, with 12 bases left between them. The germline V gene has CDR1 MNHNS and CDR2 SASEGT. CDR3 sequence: CASSTGTWETQYF. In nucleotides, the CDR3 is TGTGCCAGCAGTACAGGGACATGGGAGACCCAGTACTTC.

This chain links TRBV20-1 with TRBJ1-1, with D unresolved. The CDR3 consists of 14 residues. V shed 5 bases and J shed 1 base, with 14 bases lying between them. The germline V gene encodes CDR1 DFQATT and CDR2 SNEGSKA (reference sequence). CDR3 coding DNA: TGCAGTGCTCTGCGCCTAAGCGGGAACACTGAAGCTTTCTTT. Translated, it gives CSALRLSGNTEAFF.

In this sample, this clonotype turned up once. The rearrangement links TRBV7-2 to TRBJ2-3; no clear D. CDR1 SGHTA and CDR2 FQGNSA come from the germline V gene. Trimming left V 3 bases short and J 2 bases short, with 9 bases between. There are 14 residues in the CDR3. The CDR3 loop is CASSLRWNTDTQYF. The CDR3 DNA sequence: TGTGCCAGCAGCTTGAGGTGGAACACAGATACGCAGTATTTT.

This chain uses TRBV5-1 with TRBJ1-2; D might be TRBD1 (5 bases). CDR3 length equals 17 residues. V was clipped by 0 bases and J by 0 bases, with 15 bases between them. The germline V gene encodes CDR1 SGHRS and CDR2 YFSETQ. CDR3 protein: CASSLASGTGANYGYTF. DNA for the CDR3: TGCGCCAGCAGCTTGGCGTCGGGGACCGGAGCTAACTATGGCTACACCTTC.

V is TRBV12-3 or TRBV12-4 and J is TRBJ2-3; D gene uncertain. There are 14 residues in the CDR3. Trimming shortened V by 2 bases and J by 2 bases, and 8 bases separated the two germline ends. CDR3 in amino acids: CASSLRVPTDTQYF. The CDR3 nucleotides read TGTGCCAGCAGTTTAAGGGTCCCCACAGATACGCAGTATTTT.

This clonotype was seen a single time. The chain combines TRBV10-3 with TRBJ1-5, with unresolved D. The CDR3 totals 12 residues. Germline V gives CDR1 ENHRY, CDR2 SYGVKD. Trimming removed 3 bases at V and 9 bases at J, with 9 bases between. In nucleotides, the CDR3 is TGTGCCATCAGTGAAACCGGCTGGCCCCAGCATTTT. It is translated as CAISETGWPQHF.

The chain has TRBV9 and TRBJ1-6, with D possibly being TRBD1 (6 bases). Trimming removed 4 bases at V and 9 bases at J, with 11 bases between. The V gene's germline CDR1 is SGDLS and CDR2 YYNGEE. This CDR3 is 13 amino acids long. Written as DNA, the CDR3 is TGTGCCAGCAGCCCGGGACAACTTTCACCCCTCCACTTT. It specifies CASSPGQLSPLHF.

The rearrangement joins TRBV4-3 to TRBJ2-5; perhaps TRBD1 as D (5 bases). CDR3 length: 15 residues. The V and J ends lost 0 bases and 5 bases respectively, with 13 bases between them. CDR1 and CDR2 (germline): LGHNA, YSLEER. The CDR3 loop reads CASSQEGRAVETQYF. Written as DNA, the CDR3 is TGCGCCAGCAGCCAAGAGGGCAGGGCCGTGGAGACCCAGTACTTC.

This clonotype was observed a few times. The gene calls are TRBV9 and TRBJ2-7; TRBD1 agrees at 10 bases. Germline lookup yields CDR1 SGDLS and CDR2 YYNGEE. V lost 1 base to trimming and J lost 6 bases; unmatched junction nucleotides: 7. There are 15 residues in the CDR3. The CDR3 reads CASSVSGTGEVEQYF. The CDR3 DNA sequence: TGTGCCAGCAGCGTATCCGGGACAGGGGAAGTCGAGCAGTACTTC.

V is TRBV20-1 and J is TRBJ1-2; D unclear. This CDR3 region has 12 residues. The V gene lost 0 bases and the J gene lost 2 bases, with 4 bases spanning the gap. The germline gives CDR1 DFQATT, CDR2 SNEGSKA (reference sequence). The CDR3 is CSAREGNYGYTF. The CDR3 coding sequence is TGCAGTGCTAGAGAAGGAAACTATGGCTACACCTTC.

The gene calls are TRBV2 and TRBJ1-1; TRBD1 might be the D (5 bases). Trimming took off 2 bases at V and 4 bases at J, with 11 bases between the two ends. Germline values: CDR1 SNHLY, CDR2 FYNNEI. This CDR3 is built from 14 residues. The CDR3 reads CASSEQGRGTEAFF. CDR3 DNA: TGTGCCAGCAGTGAACAGGGACGGGGCACTGAAGCTTTCTTT.

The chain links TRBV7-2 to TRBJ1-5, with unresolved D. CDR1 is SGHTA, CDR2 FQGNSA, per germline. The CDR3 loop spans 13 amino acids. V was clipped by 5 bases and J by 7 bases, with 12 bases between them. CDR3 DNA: TGTGCCAGCAGCGTAAGGGTGGAACAGCCCCAGCATTTT. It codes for CASSVRVEQPQHF.

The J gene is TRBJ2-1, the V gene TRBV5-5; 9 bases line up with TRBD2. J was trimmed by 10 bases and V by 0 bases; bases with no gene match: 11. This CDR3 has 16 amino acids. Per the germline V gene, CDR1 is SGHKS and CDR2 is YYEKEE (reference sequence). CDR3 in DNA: TGTGCCAGCAGCTTGGAGTTGCGGGGGGGCAGGAAGGAGCAGTTCTTC. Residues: CASSLELRGGRKEQFF.

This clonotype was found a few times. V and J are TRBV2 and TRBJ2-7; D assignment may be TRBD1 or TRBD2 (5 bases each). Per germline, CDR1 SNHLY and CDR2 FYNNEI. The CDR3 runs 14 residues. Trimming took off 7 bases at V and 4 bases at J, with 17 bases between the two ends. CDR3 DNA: TGTGCCAGCACCGGGACGGCCCTGATGTACGAGCAGTACTTC. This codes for CASTGTALMYEQYF.

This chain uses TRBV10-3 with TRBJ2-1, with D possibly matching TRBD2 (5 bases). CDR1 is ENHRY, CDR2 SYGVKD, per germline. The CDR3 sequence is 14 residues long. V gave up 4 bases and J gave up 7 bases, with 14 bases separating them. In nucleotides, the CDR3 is TGTGCCATCAGTGGACGAGCGAGGGAGAATGAGCAGTTCTTC. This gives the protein CAISGRARENEQFF.

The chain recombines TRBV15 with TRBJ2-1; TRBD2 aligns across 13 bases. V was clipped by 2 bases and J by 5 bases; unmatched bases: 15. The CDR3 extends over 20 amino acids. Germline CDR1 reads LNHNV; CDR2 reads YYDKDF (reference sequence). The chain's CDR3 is CATSRFPGSQGLAGNNEQFF. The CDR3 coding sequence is TGTGCCACCAGCAGATTCCCGGGCTCGCAGGGACTAGCGGGGAACAATGAGCAGTTCTTC.

CDR3 sequence reads: CASWGPPGYTF. As DNA, the CDR3 is TGTGCCAGTTGGGGTCCTCCTGGCTACACCTTC. V and J are TRBV12-3 or TRBV12-4 and TRBJ1-2, with D unclear. V lost 9 bases and J 7 bases, leaving 12 bases between the germline ends. The CDR3 totals 11 residues.

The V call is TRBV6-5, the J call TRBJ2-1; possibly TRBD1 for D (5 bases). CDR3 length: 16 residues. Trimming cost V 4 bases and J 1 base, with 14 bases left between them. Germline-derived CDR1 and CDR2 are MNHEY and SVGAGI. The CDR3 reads CASSSVDTFSYNEQFF. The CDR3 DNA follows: TGTGCCAGCAGTTCCGTGGACACCTTTTCCTACAATGAGCAGTTCTTC.

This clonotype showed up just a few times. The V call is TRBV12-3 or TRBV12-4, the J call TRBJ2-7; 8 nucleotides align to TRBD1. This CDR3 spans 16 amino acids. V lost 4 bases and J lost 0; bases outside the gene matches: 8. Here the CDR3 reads CASSSWTGRSSYEQYF. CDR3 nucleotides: TGTGCCAGCAGTTCATGGACAGGGAGGAGCTCCTACGAGCAGTACTTC.

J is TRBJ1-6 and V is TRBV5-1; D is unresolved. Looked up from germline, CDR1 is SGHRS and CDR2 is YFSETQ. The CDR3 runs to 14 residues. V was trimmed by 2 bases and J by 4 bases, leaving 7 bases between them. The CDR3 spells CASSFGDYNSPLHF. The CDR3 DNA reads TGCGCCAGCAGCTTCGGGGATTATAATTCACCCCTCCACTTT.

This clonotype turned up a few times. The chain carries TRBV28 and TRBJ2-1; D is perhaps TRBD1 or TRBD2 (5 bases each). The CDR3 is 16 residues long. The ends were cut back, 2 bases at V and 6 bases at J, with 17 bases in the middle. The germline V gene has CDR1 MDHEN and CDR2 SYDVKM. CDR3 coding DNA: TGTGCCAGCAGTTTACCCCGGGGCAGGGTAACCAATGAGCAGTTCTTC. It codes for CASSLPRGRVTNEQFF.

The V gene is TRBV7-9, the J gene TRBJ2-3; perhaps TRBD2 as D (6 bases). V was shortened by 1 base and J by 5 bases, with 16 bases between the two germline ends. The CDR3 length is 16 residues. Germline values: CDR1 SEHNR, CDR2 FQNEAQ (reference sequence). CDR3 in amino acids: CASSLGRSGAKDTQYF. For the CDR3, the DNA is TGTGCCAGCAGCTTAGGACGTAGCGGTGCGAAAGATACGCAGTATTTT.

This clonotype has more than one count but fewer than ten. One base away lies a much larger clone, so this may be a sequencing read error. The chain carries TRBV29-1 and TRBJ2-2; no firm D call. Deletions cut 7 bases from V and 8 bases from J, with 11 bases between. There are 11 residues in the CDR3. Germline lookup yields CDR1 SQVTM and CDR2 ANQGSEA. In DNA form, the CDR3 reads TGCAGCGCTGTGCAGTGGGGGGAGCTGTTTTTT. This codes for CSAVQWGELFF.

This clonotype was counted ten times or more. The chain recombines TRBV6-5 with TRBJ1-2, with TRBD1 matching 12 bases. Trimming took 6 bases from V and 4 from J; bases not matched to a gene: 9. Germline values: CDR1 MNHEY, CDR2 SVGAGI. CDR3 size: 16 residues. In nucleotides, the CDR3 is TGTGCCAGCAGGTTCCGGGACAGGGGGCCTGGCTATGGCTACACCTTC. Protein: CASRFRDRGPGYGYTF.

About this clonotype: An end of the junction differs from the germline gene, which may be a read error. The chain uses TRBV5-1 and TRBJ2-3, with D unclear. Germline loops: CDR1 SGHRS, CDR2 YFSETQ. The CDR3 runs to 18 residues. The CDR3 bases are TGCGCCAGCAGCTTGTATTTCGTGCAGCCCACTAATACAGATACACAGTATTTT. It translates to CASSLYFVQPTNTDTQYF.